A selection of T cell receptor beta chains follows, all from one sample in a study of shared clonotypes between healthy human individuals. Clones were sequenced by immunoSEQ multiplex PCR, and TCRdb holds only the in-frame ones, with some missing. The sample lists some 2.4 million clones, approximately 93% occurring once. Input material: naive CD4+ T cells from PBMCs. The origin of the receptors is a young man in good health. Some clones in this sample may be carry-over from other donors' samples. Each CDR3 is given with its conserved first and last residue. D genes are given only for firm matches. Only some rows state a clone size, as once, few, many or a class for expanded clones.

J: TRBJ2-1
V: TRBV7-9
D: -
size: once
CDR3: CASSSRIRFLYNEQFF
DNA: TGTGCCAGCAGCTCCCGGATACGATTCCTATACAATGAGCAGTTCTTC

J: TRBJ2-3
V: TRBV9
D: -
size: -
CDR3: CASSVNPVPTDTQYF
DNA: TGTGCCAGCAGCGTAAACCCAGTTCCCACAGATACGCAGTATTTT

J: TRBJ1-2
V: TRBV6-5
D: -
size: once
CDR3: CASSYSGAEPYGYTF
DNA: TGTGCCAGCAGTTACTCGGGGGCAGAACCCTATGGCTACACCTTC

J: TRBJ2-5
V: TRBV5-1
D: TRBD1
size: once
CDR3: CASSFTGELQETQYF
DNA: TGCGCCAGCAGCTTTACAGGGGAGCTCCAAGAGACCCAGTACTTC

J: TRBJ2-6
V: TRBV27
D: -
size: -
CDR3: CASSLLGLISGANVLTF
DNA: TGTGCCAGCAGTTTATTAGGTCTGATCTCTGGGGCCAACGTCCTGACTTTC

J: TRBJ1-2
V: TRBV5-1
D: -
size: -
CDR3: CASSPLGGTTNGYTF
DNA: TGCGCCAGCAGCCCCCTCGGCGGCACGACGAATGGCTACACCTTC

J: TRBJ2-7
V: TRBV2
D: TRBD2
size: once
CDR3: CASRYGGEQYF
DNA: TGTGCCAGCAGGTACGGGGGGGAGCAGTACTTC

J: TRBJ2-5
V: TRBV7-9
D: TRBD2
size: -
CDR3: CASSSLAGEGGETQYF
DNA: TGTGCCAGCAGTTCTCTAGCGGGAGAAGGAGGGGAGACCCAGTACTTC

J: TRBJ2-7
V: TRBV19
D: TRBD1
size: -
CDR3: CASNKGGTGSSYEQYF
DNA: TGTGCCAGTAACAAGGGGGGGACAGGGAGCTCCTACGAGCAGTACTTC

J: TRBJ1-2
V: TRBV10-3
D: -
size: -
CDR3: CAISDTRWGYTF
DNA: TGTGCCATCTCCGACACCCGTTGGGGCTACACCTTC

J: TRBJ1-1
V: TRBV18
D: TRBD1
size: -
CDR3: CASSPQQGAGTEAFF
DNA: TGTGCCAGCTCACCCCAACAGGGGGCCGGGACTGAAGCTTTCTTT

J: TRBJ2-4
V: TRBV7-2
D: -
size: -
CDR3: CASSRPGPGKNIQYF
DNA: TGTGCCAGCAGCCGCCCGGGACCGGGCAAAAACATTCAGTACTTC

J: TRBJ2-6
V: TRBV15
D: -
size: -
CDR3: CATSRDSSLSSGANVLTF
DNA: TGTGCCACCAGCAGAGACAGCTCTCTTAGCTCTGGGGCCAACGTCCTGACTTTC

J: TRBJ2-5
V: TRBV28
D: -
size: once
CDR3: CASSLPKPGEETQYF
DNA: TGTGCCAGCAGTTTACCTAAACCGGGAGAAGAGACCCAGTACTTC

J: TRBJ1-1
V: TRBV27
D: -
size: -
CDR3: CASSSDSTEAFF
DNA: TGTGCCAGCAGTTCGGACAGCACTGAAGCTTTCTTT

J: TRBJ2-2
V: TRBV18
D: -
size: -
CDR3: CASSPGQGQTGELFF
DNA: TGTGCCAGCTCACCAGGGCAGGGTCAGACCGGGGAGCTGTTTTTT

J: TRBJ2-7
V: TRBV7-2
D: -
size: -
CDR3: CASSFSQGGTYEQYF
DNA: TGTGCCAGCAGCTTTTCGCAGGGGGGGACCTACGAGCAGTACTTC

J: TRBJ1-1
V: TRBV5-1
D: TRBD1
size: -
CDR3: CASSLTGVRGNTEAFF
DNA: TGCGCCAGCAGCTTAACAGGGGTACGAGGGAACACTGAAGCTTTCTTT

J: TRBJ2-7
V: TRBV2
D: -
size: -
CDR3: CASSEQVYEQYF
DNA: TGTGCCAGCAGTGAGCAGGTCTACGAGCAGTACTTC

J: TRBJ2-1
V: TRBV15
D: -
size: -
CDR3: CATSRETLEQFF
DNA: TGTGCCACCAGCAGAGAAACACTGGAGCAGTTCTTC

J: TRBJ2-2
V: TRBV19
D: -
size: -
CDR3: CASAGGRPANTGELFF
DNA: TGTGCCAGTGCGGGTGGGAGACCGGCGAACACCGGGGAGCTGTTTTTT

J: TRBJ1-4
V: TRBV7-9
D: -
size: -
CDR3: CASSLRQTNEKLFF
DNA: TGTGCCAGCAGCTTAAGACAGACTAATGAAAAACTGTTTTTT

J: TRBJ2-5
V: TRBV7-9
D: -
size: -
CDR3: CASSVRFRETQYF
DNA: TGTGCCAGCAGCGTGAGGTTCCGGGAGACCCAGTACTTC

J: TRBJ2-7
V: TRBV10-3
D: TRBD2
size: -
CDR3: CAISVGREREQYF
DNA: TGTGCCATCAGTGTAGGGCGGGAGCGCGAGCAGTACTTC

J: TRBJ2-5
V: TRBV5-1
D: -
size: -
CDR3: CASSSSTGTETQYF
DNA: TGCGCCAGCAGCTCTTCAACAGGGACCGAGACCCAGTACTTC

J: TRBJ2-2
V: TRBV5-1
D: TRBD1
size: -
CDR3: CASSLARGQYDTGELFF
DNA: TGCGCCAGCAGCTTGGCCCGGGGACAGTACGACACCGGGGAGCTGTTTTTT

J: TRBJ2-3
V: TRBV6-1
D: TRBD2
size: -
CDR3: CASSARGSRASGTSDTQYF
DNA: TGTGCCAGCAGTGCCAGGGGTTCACGGGCTAGCGGGACTTCAGATACGCAGTATTTT

J: TRBJ2-4
V: TRBV30
D: -
size: -
CDR3: CAWSGALGTSKLAKNIQYF
DNA: TGTGCCTGGAGTGGTGCCCTCGGGACCTCCAAACTAGCCAAAAACATTCAGTACTTC

J: TRBJ2-7
V: TRBV28
D: TRBD1
size: -
CDR3: CASSLLTGDGYEQYF
DNA: TGTGCCAGCAGTTTACTCACAGGGGATGGATACGAGCAGTACTTC

J: TRBJ1-2
V: TRBV7-2
D: -
size: -
CDR3: CASSFTIAGVFGTF
DNA: TGTGCCAGCAGCTTTACAATAGCAGGGGTGTTTGGCACCTTC

J: TRBJ1-1
V: TRBV10-3
D: -
size: -
CDR3: CAISDPRGGTEAFF
DNA: TGTGCCATCAGTGACCCCAGGGGTGGCACTGAAGCTTTCTTT

J: TRBJ2-5
V: TRBV18
D: -
size: -
CDR3: CASSPGPSGQYF
DNA: TGTGCCAGCTCACCGGGACCCTCCGGACAGTACTTC

J: TRBJ2-6
V: TRBV5-4
D: -
size: -
CDR3: CASGESSGANVLTF
DNA: TGTGCCAGCGGCGAGTCTTCTGGGGCCAACGTCCTGACTTTC

J: TRBJ2-1
V: TRBV9
D: TRBD2
size: -
CDR3: CASSVTSGRAYNEQFF
DNA: TGTGCCAGCAGCGTAACTAGCGGGAGGGCCTACAATGAGCAGTTCTTC

J: TRBJ2-7
V: TRBV5-1
D: TRBD2
size: -
CDR3: CASRGLAGHYEQYF
DNA: TGCGCCAGCAGGGGACTAGCGGGTCACTACGAGCAGTACTTC

J: TRBJ2-5
V: TRBV5-4
D: TRBD1
size: -
CDR3: CASSHTGEETQYF
DNA: TGTGCCAGCAGCCACACAGGGGAAGAGACCCAGTACTTC

J: TRBJ2-1
V: TRBV7-3
D: -
size: -
CDR3: CASSSTGTFYNEQFF
DNA: TGTGCCAGCAGCTCTACCGGGACTTTTTACAATGAGCAGTTCTTC

J: TRBJ2-5
V: TRBV5-1
D: -
size: -
CDR3: CASSLVPQGQETQYF
DNA: TGCGCCAGCAGCTTGGTTCCGCAGGGGCAGGAGACCCAGTACTTC

J: TRBJ1-5
V: TRBV28
D: -
size: -
CDR3: CASSNQPGFTNQPQHF
DNA: TGTGCCAGCAGCAACCAACCGGGGTTCACCAATCAGCCCCAGCATTTT

J: TRBJ1-5
V: TRBV9
D: -
size: -
CDR3: CASSVEGGLEPQHF
DNA: TGTGCCAGCAGCGTAGAGGGGGGGCTTGAACCCCAGCATTTT

J: TRBJ2-1
V: TRBV28
D: -
size: -
CDR3: CASSLAPGRWGDEQFF
DNA: TGTGCCAGCAGTCTAGCTCCGGGCCGTTGGGGTGATGAGCAGTTCTTC

J: TRBJ1-1
V: TRBV5-1
D: -
size: -
CDR3: CASSPRQLLNTEAFF
DNA: TGCGCCAGCAGCCCGAGACAGTTATTGAACACTGAAGCTTTCTTT

J: TRBJ1-1
V: TRBV2
D: -
size: -
CDR3: CASSDGGNTEAFF
DNA: TGTGCCAGCAGTGATGGTGGGAACACTGAAGCTTTCTTT

J: TRBJ1-2
V: TRBV6-5
D: -
size: -
CDR3: CASSYSRQGGYTF
DNA: TGTGCCAGCAGTTACTCCAGGCAGGGCGGCTACACCTTC

J: TRBJ2-1
V: TRBV5-1
D: -
size: few
CDR3: CASSLEAASLRLNDNEQFF
DNA: TGCGCCAGCAGCTTGGAGGCAGCGTCGTTGAGGTTGAATGACAATGAGCAGTTCTTC

J: TRBJ2-3
V: TRBV28
D: -
size: -
CDR3: CASSLQGTDTQYF
DNA: TGTGCCAGCAGTTTACAAGGGACAGATACGCAGTATTTT

J: TRBJ2-7
V: TRBV5-6
D: -
size: -
CDR3: CASSLTGTLSYEQYF
DNA: TGTGCCAGCAGCCTAACCGGGACACTCTCCTACGAGCAGTACTTC

J: TRBJ2-5
V: TRBV2
D: -
size: -
CDR3: CASSVAETQYF
DNA: TGTGCCAGCAGTGTGGCTGAGACCCAGTACTTC

J: TRBJ2-1
V: TRBV7-3
D: TRBD2
size: -
CDR3: CASSSGTSGRGSYNEQFF
DNA: TGTGCCAGCAGCTCTGGGACTAGCGGGAGGGGGTCCTACAATGAGCAGTTCTTC

J: TRBJ2-1
V: TRBV15
D: -
size: -
CDR3: CATTPRADDNEQFF
DNA: TGTGCCACCACCCCGCGGGCCGACGACAATGAGCAGTTCTTC

J: TRBJ2-7
V: TRBV7-8
D: -
size: -
CDR3: CASSLVVGGASSYEQYF
DNA: TGTGCCAGCAGCTTAGTAGTGGGAGGAGCAAGCTCCTACGAGCAGTACTTC

J: TRBJ2-1
V: TRBV4-2
D: TRBD2
size: once
CDR3: CASSQTGTSGNEQFF
DNA: TGTGCCAGCAGCCAAACCGGGACTAGCGGCAATGAGCAGTTCTTC

J: TRBJ1-5
V: TRBV7-9
D: -
size: -
CDR3: CASSLPTDNQPQHF
DNA: TGTGCCAGCAGCTTGCCCACCGACAATCAGCCCCAGCATTTT

J: TRBJ1-1
V: TRBV7-9
D: -
size: few
CDR3: CASSLAVTEAFF
DNA: TGTGCCAGCAGCTTAGCGGTCACTGAAGCTTTCTTT

J: TRBJ2-2
V: TRBV10-1
D: -
size: -
CDR3: CASSEWGQNTGELFF
DNA: TGCGCCAGCAGTGAGTGGGGACAGAACACCGGGGAGCTGTTTTTT

J: TRBJ2-1
V: TRBV5-1
D: TRBD2
size: -
CDR3: CASSLGLAGVNEQFF
DNA: TGCGCCAGCAGCCTCGGACTAGCGGGAGTAAATGAGCAGTTCTTC

J: TRBJ1-3
V: TRBV7-9
D: -
size: -
CDR3: CASSLAGTGNTIYF
DNA: TGTGCCAGCAGCTTAGCAGGGACTGGAAACACCATATATTTT

J: TRBJ2-7
V: TRBV5-4
D: -
size: -
CDR3: CASSFGGTYEQYF
DNA: TGTGCCAGCAGCTTTGGGGGAACCTACGAGCAGTACTTC

J: TRBJ2-5
V: TRBV25-1
D: -
size: -
CDR3: CASSVSKKAETQYF
DNA: TGTGCCAGCAGTGTGTCAAAAAAGGCAGAGACCCAGTACTTC